These 8 T cell receptor beta chains were sequenced from one sample in a study of blood T cell repertoires in COVID-19. Assay: immunoSEQ multiplex PCR; the TCRdb copy retains only in-frame clones and omits some. The profile shows about 170,000 clones, approximately 84% of them singletons. The sample consisted of peripheral blood. These receptor sequences come from a man in his forties who had recovered from COVID-19.

The V and J genes are TRBV28 and TRBJ2-1; the match to TRBD2 covers 8 bases. V was pared by 4 bases and J by 8 bases, with 10 bases of the junction left unmatched. This CDR3 is built from 15 residues. Germline assignment: CDR1 MDHEN and CDR2 SYDVKM. CDR3 sequence reads: CASSWTAGGVHEQFF. The CDR3 DNA reads as TGTGCCAGCAGTTGGACGGCGGGAGGCGTCCATGAGCAGTTCTTC. The whole variable domain, remainder taken from reference TRBV28 and TRBJ2-1, is DVKVTQSSRYLVKRTGEKVFLECVQDMDHENMFWYRQDPGLGLRLIYFSYDVKMKEKGDIPEGYSVSREKKERFSLILESASTNQTSMYLCASSWTAGGVHEQFFGPGTRLTVL.

V gene TRBV4-3 combines with J gene TRBJ2-1; 7 positions match TRBD2. V gave up 2 bases and J gave up 10 bases; unmatched junction bases: 14. CDR3 length equals 16 residues. Germline V gene data show CDR1 as LGHNA and CDR2 as YSLEER. The CDR3 spells CASSQSAGGRGGEQFF. Here the CDR3 DNA reads TGCGCCAGCAGCCAAAGTGCCGGCGGGAGAGGTGGGGAGCAGTTCTTC.

This clone turned up a few times. The chain couples TRBV5-6 to TRBJ1-1, with D possibly matching TRBD1 (5 bases). The CDR3 covers 15 residues. Trimming took off 1 base at V and 4 bases at J, with 14 bases between the two ends. The germline V gene encodes CDR1 SGHDT and CDR2 YYEEEE. CDR3 protein: CASSLPQGETTEAFF. The CDR3 nucleotides are TGTGCCAGCAGCTTGCCCCAGGGTGAAACCACTGAAGCTTTCTTT.

The sample holds many counts of this clone. The rearrangement uses TRBV6-2 or TRBV6-3 and TRBJ2-2, with 10 bases lining up with TRBD1. The ends lost 6 bases at V and 3 bases at J; junction bases unmatched: 4. CDR3 length: 15 amino acids. Germline CDR1 MNHEY, CDR2 SVGEGT. The CDR3 coding sequence is TGTGCCAGCAGCCCGGGGACAGGGGACACCGGGGAGCTGTTTTTT. Protein product: CASSPGTGDTGELFF.

The J gene is TRBJ2-2, the V gene TRBV4-3, with TRBD2 as a possible D gene (5 bases). The CDR3 extends over 15 amino acids. V gave up 4 bases and J gave up 4 bases, with 13 bases separating them. Per the germline V gene, CDR1 is LGHNA and CDR2 is YSLEER. CDR3 nucleotide sequence: TGCGCCAGCAGCCGGAGACAAGGGAGCACCGGGGAGCTGTTTTTT. Its protein is CASSRRQGSTGELFF.

This clone was seen once. The CDR3 loop is CASSGGDTSSYNSPLHF. The CDR3 DNA sequence: TGTGCCAGTAGTGGGGGGGATACGAGCTCCTATAATTCACCCCTCCACTTT. The V call is TRBV19, the J call TRBJ1-6, with D maybe TRBD1 (5 bases). Germline V CDR1 and CDR2: LNHDA, SQIVND (reference sequence). CDR3 length: 17 amino acids. V was shortened by 5 bases and J by 0 bases, with 14 bases between the two germline ends.

The chain links TRBV11-3 to TRBJ1-6; no reliable D call. Germline V gene sequence: CDR1 SGHNT, CDR2 YENEEA. The CDR3 is 12 residues long. V lost 5 bases to trimming and J lost 10 bases, with 9 bases between them. The chain's CDR3 is CASSIGWSPLHF. CDR3 DNA: TGTGCCAGCAGCATCGGGTGGTCACCCCTCCACTTT.

The sample holds one count of this clone. The CDR3 is CASSQFVVPQGGGETQYF. In DNA form, the CDR3 reads TGCGCCAGCAGTCAATTTGTGGTCCCACAGGGCGGGGGAGAGACCCAGTACTTC. The chain carries TRBV23-1 and TRBJ2-5, with TRBD2 as a possible D gene (7 bases). TRBV23-1 is noted as an ORF with a role that remains uncertain. The CDR3 consists of 18 residues. Trimming removed 1 base from V and 4 bases from J, with 22 bases in between.